The following is a T cell receptor (beta chain) sequence with its context. The antigen is unknown. Germline-derived CDR1 and CDR2 are SGHAT and FQNNGV. CDR3 length equals 14 residues. Trimming cost V 0 bases and J 4 bases, with 6 bases left between them. This sample is drawn from a study of PD-L1 blockade in urothelial cancer. Study background: Male sex and bladder-origin urothelial cancer were recorded for about 85% of the roughly 29 patients.

The protocol was immunoSEQ multiplex PCR, while the TCRdb copy is restricted to in-frame clones and leaves out a portion. The sample lists about 30,000 clones, 80% to 90% occurring once. Study observations and caveats: The study found that durable-benefit patients expanded tumor-associated blood clones more at 3 weeks. Clonality of blood TCR below the median before treatment predicted better survival.

Time point denoted: peripheral blood 6 weeks after treatment start. This TCR was sampled from a man older than 75 with urothelial cancer. This chain links TRBV11-2 with TRBJ2-2; D gene uncertain. The material was PBMCs, obtained around atezolizumab (anti-PD-L1) treatment. The CDR3 DNA is TGTGCCAGCAGCTTAGATTTGGCCACCGGGGAGCTGTTTTTT. Amino acids: CASSLDLATGELFF.